Listed here are 25 T cell receptor beta chains from one sample, sequenced in a study of tumor and adjacent non-tumor tissue in lung cancer. The library came from three nested PCR rounds adapted from ARM-PCR protocols. TCRdb re-derived calls from the multiplex PCR reads in MiXCR, one entry per CDR3 protein. The table shows 45,000 or so distinct CDR3 sequences, with around 67% occurring only once. RNA was extracted from bulk tissue without any cell sorting. The normal lung tissue was taken more than 3 cm from the tumor edge. Material for sequencing was distant non-tumor lung tissue. Receptors were obtained from a woman in her 40s with non-small cell lung cancer.

This clonotype was seen many times. The V gene is TRBV29-1, the J gene TRBJ2-7; D not resolved. V shed 4 bases and J shed 0 bases, with 7 bases lying between them. Germline V gives CDR1 SQVTM, CDR2 ANQGSEA. The CDR3 is 12 amino acids. CDR3 sequence reads: CSVVSNSYEQYF. The CDR3, as DNA: TGCAGCGTTGTGTCCAACTCCTACGAGCAGTACTTC.

A note on this clonotype: The CDR3 does not end in the conserved phenylalanine or tryptophan, so this is likely a read error. The chain is built from TRBV6-1 and TRBJ2-4; D gene ambiguous. Germline CDR1 reads MNHNS; CDR2 reads SASEGT. This CDR3 region has 20 residues. The chain's CDR3 is CVSSESPDAFVNLAKNIQYL. In DNA form, the CDR3 reads TGTGTCAGCAGTGAGAGTCCGGACGCATTTGTGAACTTAGCCAAAAACATTCAGTACCTC.

This chain uses TRBV4-2 with TRBJ2-7; possibly TRBD1 for D (5 bases). CDR1 is LGHNA and CDR2 is YNFKEQ in the germline V gene. CDR3 length: 14 residues. CDR3 sequence: CARSQGARHPDAYF. CDR3 DNA: TGTGCAAGGAGCCAAGGGGCGAGACACCCAGACGCCTACTTC.

Worth noting for this clonotype: The junction differs from germline at one of its ends, possibly a read error. The V and J genes are TRBV4-2 and TRBJ2-7; D gene ambiguous. The CDR3 contains 15 residues. Germline V CDR1 and CDR2: LGHNA, YNFKEQ. CDR3 nucleotides: TGTGCCAGCAGCCAGCTTCTCACTGAAGGCTACGAGCAGAACTTC. Protein product: CASSQLLTEGYEQNF.

There are many counts of this clonotype. This chain links TRBV6-6 with TRBJ1-6; D is uncertain. The V end lost 4 bases, the J end lost 6 bases, and 7 bases lay between the germline ends. CDR1 and CDR2 from the germline V gene are MNHNY and SVGAGI (reference sequence). The CDR3 consists of 13 residues. The CDR3 sequence is CASSSRPNSPLHF. Written as DNA, the CDR3 is TGTGCCAGCAGTTCTCGACCTAATTCACCCCTCCACTTT.

This clonotype occurred a few times. A read error may be the cause here, since a much bigger clone is one base away. This chain connects TRBV11-1 to TRBJ2-7, with 7 bases lining up with TRBD2. Unmatched junction bases numbered 11, after V lost 5 bases and J lost 4 bases. Germline values: CDR1 SGHAT, CDR2 FQDESV (reference sequence). The CDR3 sequence is 15 residues long. The CDR3 nucleotides read TGTGCCAGCAGCCTAATTGGCGGGAGCAAATACGAGCAGTACTTC. This encodes CASSLIGGSKYEQYF.

The DNA for the CDR3 is TGTGCCAGCAGCGACAGGGGGAGCTTCCAAGAGACCCAGTACTTC. Encoded protein: CASSDRGSFQETQYF. V and J are TRBV7-9 and TRBJ2-5; TRBD1 matches 9 bases. This CDR3 has 15 residues. The V gene's germline CDR1 is SEHNR and CDR2 FQNEAQ (reference sequence). The J segment lost 1 base and the V segment lost 5 bases, leaving 5 bases of the junction unmatched.

This chain uses TRBV30 with TRBJ2-7; no firm D call. V shed 2 bases and J shed 0 bases, with 8 bases lying between them. CDR1 is GTSNPN and CDR2 is SVGIG in the germline V gene (reference sequence). This CDR3 is 13 amino acids long. As DNA, the CDR3 is TGTGCCTGGAGTACACCGGACTCCTACGAGCAGTACTTC. This sequence encodes CAWSTPDSYEQYF.

Remarks on this clonotype: This may stem from a read error, because a much larger clone lies one nucleotide away. V usage is TRBV29-1 and J usage is TRBJ2-2, with D tentatively TRBD2 (6 bases). The CDR3 is 14 residues long. With 8 bases removed from V and 2 bases from J, the gap between germline ends came to 15 bases. The germline CDR1 and CDR2 sequences are SQVTM and ANQGSEA. In DNA form, the CDR3 reads TGCAGCATTCATAGCGGAGCTAACACCGGGGAGCTGTTTTTT. The encoded protein is CSIHSGANTGELFF.

In the case of this clonotype: Relative to the germline gene, one junction end is altered; a read error may explain this. The chain couples TRBV11-1 to TRBJ2-7, with TRBD1 matching 7 bases. CDR3 size: 14 residues. Germline CDR1 is SGHAT and CDR2 is FQDESV (reference sequence). CDR3 protein: CASSRGQSSYGQYF. CDR3 nucleotide sequence: TGTGCAAGCAGTCGGGGACAGAGCTCCTACGGGCAGTACTTC.

This clonotype was recorded at least ten times. The CDR3: CAISHSGNTIYF. CDR3 bases: TGTGCCATCAGCCACTCTGGAAACACCATATATTTT. The rearrangement uses TRBV10-3 and TRBJ1-3; no definite D call. The CDR3 consists of 12 residues. CDR1 and CDR2 from the germline V gene are ENHRY and SYGVKD. The germline V and J ends were trimmed by 6 bases and 0 bases, with 3 bases remaining between them.

Regarding this clonotype: An end of the junction does not agree with germline; a read error may underlie this. The V gene is TRBV11-3, the J gene TRBJ2-1; unclear D gene. Per germline, CDR1 SGHNT and CDR2 YENEEA. The CDR3 totals 15 residues. CDR3 amino acids: CTSSPRPSSYNEQFF. CDR3 DNA sequence: TGTACCAGCAGCCCAAGACCTAGCTCCTACAATGAGCAGTTCTTC. Full variable domain (rest looked up from reference TRBV11-3 and TRBJ2-1): EAGVVQSPRYKIIEKKQPVAFWCNPISGHNTLYWYLQNLGQGPELLIRYENEEAVDDSQLPKDRFSAERLKGVDSTLKIQPAELGDSAVYLCTSSPRPSSYNEQFFGPGTRLTVL.

This clonotype was counted ten times or more. In nucleotides, the CDR3 is TGTGCCAGCAGTGTCCAGGGGGCTGGAGTCACTGAAGCTTTCTTT. Encoded protein: CASSVQGAGVTEAFF. V and J are TRBV12-3 or TRBV12-4 and TRBJ1-1, with 8 bases fitting TRBD1. After removal of 5 bases from V and 4 bases from J, the junction contained 9 bases not matched to a gene. The CDR3 sequence is 15 residues long.

The table lists this clonotype with many counts. The chain is built from TRBV6-1 and TRBJ2-2; D possibly matches TRBD1 or TRBD2 (5 bases each). V was trimmed by 5 bases and J by 7 bases, leaving 14 bases between them. Germline CDR1 MNHNS, CDR2 SASEGT. The CDR3 length is 14 residues. CDR3 in amino acids: CASSLMFGGGELFF. DNA for the CDR3: TGTGCCAGCAGTCTAATGTTTGGGGGCGGGGAGCTGTTTTTT.

This clonotype was seen repeatedly, ten times or more. The J gene is TRBJ2-2, the V gene TRBV12-3 or TRBV12-4; no definite D call. There are 12 residues in the CDR3. Trimming left V 4 bases short and J 5 bases short, with 5 bases between. The CDR3 sequence is CASSSSTGELFF. Here the CDR3 DNA reads TGTGCCAGCAGTTCCTCAACCGGGGAGCTGTTTTTT.

By sample share, this clonotype is medium-sized. This sequence joins TRBV29-1 and TRBJ2-3; possible D gene TRBD2, 7 bases. Germline V gene lookup returns CDR1 SQVTM and CDR2 ANQGSEA. The CDR3 loop spans 14 amino acids. Trimming left V 7 bases short and J 2 bases short, with 16 bases between. The CDR3 DNA is TGCAGCGCCACAGGGAGGGATAACACAGATACGCAGTATTTT. It is translated as CSATGRDNTDTQYF.

The chain recombines TRBV11-3 with TRBJ2-2; D is uncertain. This CDR3 contains 14 residues. V dropped 2 bases and J dropped 10 bases, with 14 bases sitting between them. The germline gives CDR1 SGHNT, CDR2 YENEEA. CDR3 sequence: CASSLHEADEELFF. DNA of the CDR3: TGTGCCAGCAGCTTACATGAGGCAGACGAGGAGCTGTTTTTT.

About this clonotype itself: The junction departs from germline at one end; a sequencing error may be responsible. V and J are TRBV11-2 and TRBJ2-6; D is unresolved. The CDR3 has 16 amino acids. Germline assignment: CDR1 SGHAT and CDR2 FQNNGV. The CDR3 DNA follows: TGTGCCAGCTACTGGTCAGACCTCTCTAGGGCCAACGTCCTGACTTTC. Translation gives CASYWSDLSRANVLTF.

A word on this clonotype: As the CDR3 is not closed by the conserved phenylalanine or tryptophan, this likely results from a read error. The rearrangement links TRBV11-2 to TRBJ2-7; D possibly uses TRBD1 or TRBD2 (6 bases each). Trimming took 5 bases from V and 2 from J, leaving 16 bases between them. From germline, CDR1 is SGHAT and CDR2 FQNNGV. This CDR3 region has 15 residues. The CDR3 coding sequence is TGTGCCAGCAGCACAGGGACTGGTGGAGCCTACGAGCAGTACCTC. Translating it yields CASSTGTGGAYEQYL.

The gene calls are TRBV5-1 and TRBJ2-7, with D possibly matching TRBD2 (5 bases). This CDR3 has 13 residues. Per germline, CDR1 SGHRS and CDR2 YFSETQ. The CDR3 DNA follows: TGCTCCAACAGCGGTGGCAGCTTCTACGAGCAGTACTTC. As protein: CSNSGGSFYEQYF.

Many counts were recorded for this clonotype. This chain joins TRBV27 and TRBJ2-1; 16 bases agree with TRBD2. V was clipped by 9 bases and J by 3 bases; unmatched bases: 8. Germline loops: CDR1 MNHEY, CDR2 SMNVEV (reference sequence). CDR3 size: 17 residues. CDR3: CASTPGTSGRGYNEQFF. The CDR3 nucleotides are TGTGCCAGTACCCCGGGGACTAGCGGGAGGGGCTACAATGAGCAGTTCTTC.

V is TRBV11-2 and J is TRBJ2-3; D not certain. The CDR3 covers 14 residues. The V gene lost 5 bases and the J gene lost 3 bases, with 12 bases spanning the gap. Germline V gives CDR1 SGHAT, CDR2 FQNNGV. CDR3 nucleotides: TGTGCCAGCAGCCCCCTAAACGCGACAGATACGCAGTATTTT. Residues: CASSPLNATDTQYF.

This clonotype was observed a handful of times. The J gene is TRBJ1-2, the V gene TRBV20-1; D not certain. V dropped 5 bases and J dropped 4 bases, with 20 bases sitting between them. CDR3 length: 15 amino acids. Germline V lookup: CDR1 DFQATT, CDR2 SNEGSKA (reference sequence). CDR3 loop: CSALPANAYPYGYTF. As DNA, the CDR3 is TGCAGTGCTCTCCCAGCGAATGCCTACCCCTATGGCTACACCTTC.

Many counts were recorded for this clonotype. The chain has TRBV6-2 or TRBV6-3 and TRBJ2-3; D not certain. V was trimmed by 5 bases and J by 5 bases, leaving 14 bases between them. The CDR3 length is 14 residues. From germline, CDR1 is MNHEY and CDR2 SVGEGT. For the CDR3, the DNA is TGTGCCAGCAGTACTTTAGGCGACCAAGATACGCAGTATTTT. Translating gives CASSTLGDQDTQYF.

As for this clonotype: A read error may be the cause here, since a much bigger clone is one base away. Here the CDR3 omits its conserved ending phenylalanine or tryptophan, so a read error is the likely source. The rearrangement links TRBV6-5 to TRBJ2-2; tentatively, D is TRBD1 (5 bases). This CDR3 spans 13 amino acids. With 9 bases removed from V and 3 bases from J, the gap between germline ends came to 11 bases. Germline-derived CDR1 and CDR2 are MNHEY and SVGAGI. DNA of the CDR3: TGTGCCAGATCGACAGATTACACCGGGGAGCTGTTTTAT. It codes for CARSTDYTGELFY.